Below, 15 T cell receptor beta chains from the same sample are listed, as sequenced in a study of T cell repertoires in cytomegalovirus infection. Via MiXCR, TCRdb re-called the reads, giving one row per CDR3 protein. Among roughly 630,000 distinct CDR3 sequences, approximately 25% were seen once, and the ten largest hold 7.5% to 9%. Sequenced: CD8+ T cells from PBMCs. These receptor sequences come from a human donor in good health (CMV status not recorded). Some clones in this sample may be carry-over from other donors' samples.

This clonotype was observed a handful of times. CDR3 DNA: TGCAGCGTTGACGCCGGCAGGGTACGGGGCTACACCTTC. This gives the protein CSVDAGRVRGYTF. The chain has TRBV29-1 and TRBJ1-2; D might be TRBD1 (5 bases). CDR1 and CDR2 from the germline V gene are SQVTM and ANQGSEA. CDR3 length: 13 residues. The V end lost 3 bases, the J end lost 8 bases, and 16 bases lay between the germline ends.

V usage is TRBV4-1 and J usage is TRBJ2-4; tentative D call: TRBD1 (5 bases). Germline loops: CDR1 MGHRA, CDR2 YSYEKL. With 1 base removed from V and 8 bases from J, the gap between germline ends came to 15 bases. The CDR3 sequence is 15 residues long. The CDR3 bases are TGCGCCAGCAGCCAAGCGCCGCAGGGTAAAGACATTCAGTACTTC. This sequence encodes CASSQAPQGKDIQYF.

The rearrangement links TRBV5-6 to TRBJ2-7; D is unresolved. The germline V and J ends were trimmed by 4 bases and 4 bases, with 9 bases remaining between them. The CDR3 has 12 amino acids. Per germline, CDR1 SGHDT and CDR2 YYEEEE. The CDR3, as DNA: TGTGCCAGCAGCAAGGACCAATACGAGCAGTACTTC. Its translation is CASSKDQYEQYF.

V gene TRBV20-1 combines with J gene TRBJ1-4; perhaps TRBD1 as D (6 bases). The ends were cut back, 6 bases at V and 6 bases at J, with 17 bases in the middle. The germline CDR1 and CDR2 sequences are DFQATT and SNEGSKA (reference sequence). The CDR3 totals 14 residues. The DNA for the CDR3 is TGCAGTGCCGCACATGACAGGAGAGATGAAAAACTGTTTTTT. It codes for CSAAHDRRDEKLFF.

This clonotype was picked up many times. This sequence joins TRBV7-6 and TRBJ2-6; possibly TRBD1 or TRBD2 for D (5 bases each). The germline gives CDR1 SGHVS, CDR2 FNYEAQ. This CDR3 has 16 residues. V lost 5 bases to trimming and J lost 0 bases, with 11 bases between them. CDR3 sequence (DNA): TGTGCCAGCAGCGGGGACCTAGGCTCTGGGGCCAACGTCCTGACTTTC. It encodes CASSGDLGSGANVLTF.

The genes are TRBV19 and TRBJ1-1; 8 bases align to TRBD1. The V gene end was trimmed by 5 bases and the J gene end by 2 bases; junction bases not matched to a gene: 7. Germline V gives CDR1 LNHDA, CDR2 SQIVND (reference sequence). The CDR3 contains 15 residues. For the CDR3, the DNA is TGTGCCAGTAGTGTTTCCGGGACAGGCAACACTGAAGCTTTCTTT. Protein: CASSVSGTGNTEAFF.

This clonotype turned up a few times. Germline is not matched at one junction end, which may reflect a read error. V gene TRBV12-3 or TRBV12-4 combines with J gene TRBJ2-4, with D tentatively TRBD1 or TRBD2 (5 bases each). The CDR3 consists of 18 residues. The CDR3 nucleotides read TGTGCCAGTAGTTTTAGGGTCGGAGGATCGGCAGGGAGATACATTCAGTACTTC. Protein: CASSFRVGGSAGRYIQYF.

This clonotype came up a few times. The chain carries TRBV12-3 or TRBV12-4 and TRBJ2-3, with D unresolved. V lost 7 bases and J lost 4, with 18 bases in between. The CDR3 spans 15 residues. The CDR3 loop is CASTSRVLAADTQYF. The CDR3 DNA reads as TGTGCCAGCACTTCTCGGGTGTTAGCCGCAGATACGCAGTATTTT.

The chain uses TRBV18 and TRBJ1-1; D gene unclear. The CDR3 has 12 amino acids. Between the trimmed V and J ends, which lost 3 bases and 7 bases, there was a span of 9 bases. The V gene's germline CDR1 is KGHSH and CDR2 LQKENI. The CDR3 nucleotides read TGTGCCAGCTCACCGCGTCCGGATGAAGCTTTCTTT. Translating it yields CASSPRPDEAFF.

V usage is TRBV29-1 and J usage is TRBJ2-7; TRBD1 is a possible D gene (6 bases). V gave up 1 base and J gave up 0 bases, with 7 bases separating them. The CDR3 is 13 residues long. The germline V gene encodes CDR1 SQVTM and CDR2 ANQGSEA. The CDR3 sequence is CSVEGTASYEQYF. CDR3 nucleotide sequence: TGCAGCGTTGAAGGGACAGCCTCCTACGAGCAGTACTTC.

V is TRBV7-9 and J is TRBJ2-1, with a possible D match to TRBD2 (6 bases). With 7 bases removed from V and 7 bases from J, the gap between germline ends came to 17 bases. This CDR3 comprises 14 residues. From germline, CDR1 is SEHNR and CDR2 FQNEAQ (reference sequence). The CDR3 nucleotides read TGTGCCAGCACCACCCCGGGACTTCTGAATGAGCAGTTCTTC. This translates into CASTTPGLLNEQFF.

A remark on this clonotype: This may come from a read error, since a much larger clone is one base off. The chain employs TRBV7-9 and TRBJ1-1, with a tentative D call TRBD1 (5 bases). Germline V gene lookup returns CDR1 SEHNR and CDR2 FQNEAQ (reference sequence). The ends were cut back, 4 bases at V and 1 base at J, with 28 bases in the middle. The CDR3 has 20 residues. The CDR3 spells CASSSGQIGYMGPENTEAFF. The CDR3 DNA is TGTGCCAGCAGCTCAGGACAAATTGGCTATATGGGACCCGAGAACACTGAAGCTTTCTTT.

This clonotype was recorded a few times. The chain uses TRBV6-4 and TRBJ2-1; TRBD2 matches 11 bases. After removal of 6 bases from V and 3 bases from J, the junction contained 4 bases not matched to a gene. CDR3 length equals 15 residues. Germline V gives CDR1 MRHNA, CDR2 SNTAGT. The CDR3 sequence is CASSETSGIYNEQFF. The CDR3 DNA reads as TGTGCCAGCAGCGAGACTAGCGGGATCTACAATGAGCAGTTCTTC.

The gene calls are TRBV19 and TRBJ1-1; possibly TRBD1 for D (5 bases). The CDR3 sequence is 14 residues long. The V end lost 3 bases, the J end lost 6 bases, and 14 bases lay between the germline ends. The germline V gene has CDR1 LNHDA and CDR2 SQIVND (reference sequence). The CDR3 sequence is CASSIAAEGAEAFF. CDR3 in DNA: TGTGCCAGTAGTATCGCGGCCGAAGGGGCTGAAGCTTTCTTT.

This clonotype came up once. Being one base from a much bigger clone, this may be a read error. The chain links TRBV19 to TRBJ2-1; possible D gene TRBD1, 6 bases. This CDR3 is built from 15 residues. Germline-derived CDR1 and CDR2 are LNHDA and SQIVND (reference sequence). In DNA, the CDR3 is TGTGTCAGTAGTAACTCCATTCAGGGGTACAATGAGCAGTTCTTC. Residues: CVSSNSIQGYNEQFF.